Each of the 18 T cell receptor beta chains below was sequenced from the same sample in a study of T cells in women clearing cervical HPV infection. Sequenced by immunoSEQ multiplex PCR; TCRdb stores in-frame clones only, minus some. This repertoire includes around 21,000 clones. Material: blood buffy coat. The receptors originated from a woman between 18 and 69 years old with a cervical HPV16 infection that either progressed to CIN3+ or cleared (not recorded which).

On this clone itself: Read data end 3 residues before the CDR3 end; the end is taken from the germline J gene. The V gene is TRBV5-5, the J gene TRBJ2-7, with 7 bases that match TRBD1. In germline, CDR1 is SGHKS, CDR2 YYEKEE (reference sequence). The CDR3 loop spans 15 amino acids. After removal of 2 bases from V and 1 base from J, the junction contained 6 bases not matched to a gene. CDR3 bases read: TGTGCCAGCAGCTTAATCCCGGACAGGTCCTACGAG. This sequence encodes CASSLIPDRSYE. The whole CDR3 region reads CASSLIPDRSYEQYF.

The CDR3 loop is CASSFQTSGRGTYEQYF. CDR3 bases read: TGCGCCAGCAGCTTCCAGACTAGCGGGAGGGGGACCTACGAG. This sequence joins TRBV5-1 and TRBJ2-7; 14 bases align to TRBD2. The CDR3 end lies 3 residues beyond the end of the read and is filled in from the germline J gene. The trim removed 2 bases at V and 2 bases at J, leaving 6 bases unmatched. Per the germline V gene, CDR1 is SGHRS and CDR2 is YFSETQ. This CDR3 comprises 17 residues.

As for this clone: The CDR3 goes on 3 residues after the read ends, and that part is filled in from the germline J gene. The rearrangement links TRBV18 to TRBJ2-1; 12 bases are shared with TRBD2. Germline CDR1 KGHSH, CDR2 LQKENI. The V segment lost 4 bases and the J segment 7 bases; nucleotides outside the gene matches: 8. The CDR3 is made up of 16 amino acids. The sequenced part of the CDR3 DNA is TGTGCCAGCTCACAACTCCTAGCGGGAGGGAAAAATGAG. Encoded protein: CASSQLLAGGKNE. The whole CDR3 sequence is CASSQLLAGGKNEQFF.

A note on this clone: The read halts 3 residues ahead of the CDR3 end, with the missing end drawn from the germline J gene. V and J are TRBV7-8 and TRBJ2-3; tentatively, D is TRBD1 (6 bases). Germline V gene lookup returns CDR1 SGHVS and CDR2 FQNEAQ. The CDR3 loop spans 14 amino acids. V was cut by 5 bases and J by 4 bases, with 13 bases left in between. The covered CDR3 bases are TGTGCCAGCAGCCCCCATCACAGGGCAGATACG. It encodes CASSPHHRADT. In full, the CDR3 reads CASSPHHRADTQYF.

Remarks on this clone: The sequence runs out 3 residues before the end of the CDR3; the remainder is reconstructed from the germline J gene. The chain has TRBV28 and TRBJ2-7, with TRBD2 matching 11 bases. The CDR3 is 16 amino acids. V lost 7 bases to trimming and J lost 2 bases; unmatched junction nucleotides: 10. In germline, CDR1 is MDHEN, CDR2 SYDVKM. The CDR3 bases that were read are TGTGCCAGCACCTTAGGGGGACTAGCGGTTACCTACGAG. This gives the protein CASTLGGLAVTYE. The whole CDR3 protein is CASTLGGLAVTYEQYF.

Comments on this clone: The CDR3 end is not reached by the read, which stops 3 residues before it; the germline J gene fills it in. The chain is built from TRBV18 and TRBJ2-5; the D gene is possibly TRBD2 (6 bases). The germline V gene encodes CDR1 KGHSH and CDR2 LQKENI. The CDR3 length is 13 residues. V shed 1 base and J shed 5 bases, with 8 bases lying between them. The chain's CDR3 is CASSPRGAETQYF. The sequenced CDR3 bases are TGTGCCAGCTCACCACGCGGGGCGGAGACC.

Concerning this clone: The CDR3 is cut off 3 residues early in the read; its end comes from the germline J gene. The rearrangement joins TRBV10-3 to TRBJ2-1, with 7 bases that match TRBD1. Trimming removed 6 bases from V and 7 bases from J; junction bases left unmatched: 15. The CDR3 sequence is 16 residues long. Germline V gives CDR1 ENHRY, CDR2 SYGVKD. CDR3: CAIRASGQVITNEQFF. The part of the CDR3 DNA that was read is TGTGCCATCAGGGCCTCCGGACAGGTGATAACAAATGAG.

The CDR3 protein is CASSAGAGELFF. The sequenced CDR3 bases are TGTGCCAGCAGCGCAGGGGCCGGGGAG. The gene calls are TRBV5-5 and TRBJ2-2; tentatively, D is TRBD1 (6 bases). The read stops 3 residues short of the end of the CDR3; the missing end is completed from the germline J gene. Germline assignment: CDR1 SGHKS and CDR2 YYEKEE (reference sequence). The CDR3 has 12 amino acids. Trimming removed 4 bases at V and 6 bases at J, with 7 bases between.

A remark on this clone: The read terminates 3 residues before the CDR3 end, so the remaining end is supplied by the germline J gene. V gene TRBV10-1 combines with J gene TRBJ2-1; D not resolved. CDR1 WNHNN and CDR2 SYGVQD come from the germline V gene (reference sequence). The CDR3 spans 11 residues. Trimming took off 1 base at V and 9 bases at J, with 4 bases between the two ends. CDR3 protein: CASSEFGEQFF. CDR3 DNA, as far as it was read: TGCGCCAGCAGTGAGTTCGGTGAG.

Concerning this clone itself: The read is 3 residues too short to cover the CDR3 end, so that end is filled in from the germline J gene. The gene calls are TRBV7-2 and TRBJ2-5, with D maybe TRBD1 (6 bases). Germline values: CDR1 SGHTA, CDR2 FQGNSA. V was shortened by 3 bases and J by 3 bases, with 8 bases between the two germline ends. CDR3 length equals 13 residues. The sequenced part of the CDR3 DNA is TGTGCCAGCAGCTTGGACAGAAAAGAGACC. It codes for CASSLDRKET. The entire CDR3 protein reads CASSLDRKETQYF.

Notes on this clone: Read data end 3 residues before the CDR3 end; the end is taken from the germline J gene. Other DNA sequences from this sample encode an identical CDR3 as well. V gene TRBV5-4 combines with J gene TRBJ2-2; 7 bases align to TRBD2. The germline gives CDR1 SGHNT, CDR2 YYREEE (reference sequence). Trimming cost V 4 bases and J 5 bases; bases outside gene matches: 8. The CDR3 runs 15 residues. CDR3 sequence reads: CASSPEAGLTGELFF. Incomplete CDR3 DNA: TGTGCCAGCAGCCCGGAAGCGGGGCTGACCGGGGAG.

To note about this clone: The read stops 3 residues short of the end of the CDR3; the missing end is completed from the germline J gene. The rearrangement links TRBV2 to TRBJ2-5, with 7 nucleotides matching TRBD1. The CDR3 extends over 15 amino acids. The V segment lost 5 bases and the J segment 4 bases; nucleotides outside the gene matches: 10. Germline-derived CDR1 and CDR2 are SNHLY and FYNNEI. CDR3 sequence: CASSNRDSLGETQYF. The part of the CDR3 DNA that was read is TGTGCCAGCAGTAACCGGGACAGCCTCGGAGAGACC.

On this clone itself: The read stops 3 residues short of the end of the CDR3; the missing end is completed from the germline J gene. At the DNA level, this CDR3 is encoded by other sequences in the same sample as well. This sequence joins TRBV6-1 and TRBJ1-1; 9 nucleotides match TRBD1. Germline loops: CDR1 MNHNS, CDR2 SASEGT. Trimming at V came to 0 bases and at J to 5 bases, leaving 4 bases not matched to a gene. This CDR3 contains 15 residues. CDR3 amino acids: CASSEAGTGSTEAFF. The sequenced part of the CDR3 DNA is TGTGCCAGCAGTGAAGCCGGGACAGGGAGTACTGAA.

On this clone: The read gets to within 3 residues of the CDR3 end, and the germline J gene fills in the rest. V usage is TRBV19 and J usage is TRBJ1-2; D possibly corresponds to TRBD1 (6 bases). Germline V gene lookup returns CDR1 LNHDA and CDR2 SQIVND (reference sequence). The CDR3 spans 14 residues. Trimming took off 7 bases at V and 6 bases at J, with 18 bases between the two ends. CDR3 loop: CASTPPTGTNGYTF. The part of the CDR3 DNA that was read is TGTGCCAGTACCCCTCCAACAGGGACTAATGGC.

In the case of this clone: The CDR3 end lies 3 residues beyond the end of the read and is filled in from the germline J gene. J is TRBJ2-7 and V is TRBV6-2 or TRBV6-3; TRBD2 might be the D (5 bases). This CDR3 contains 12 residues. Germline CDR1 and CDR2: MNHEY and SVGEGT. The V end was cut by 2 bases, the J end by 6 bases, with 8 bases between. CDR3 loop: CASSYARGEQYF. The sequenced part of the CDR3 DNA is TGTGCCAGCAGTTACGCCCGGGGCGAG.

To note about this clone: Coverage ceases 3 residues before the CDR3 finishes, and the germline J gene fills in the end. This chain links TRBV19 with TRBJ2-5, with D possibly TRBD2 on 5 matching bases. Germline CDR1 and CDR2: LNHDA and SQIVND (reference sequence). The V and J ends lost 4 bases and 5 bases respectively, with 17 bases between them. CDR3 length: 15 amino acids. The sequenced part of the CDR3 DNA is TGTGCCAGTAGTACGAGGACTGAGAAAGGGGAGACC. This sequence encodes CASSTRTEKGET. The entire CDR3 reads CASSTRTEKGETQYF.

This clone ranks as medium-sized in terms of frequency. The read terminates 3 residues before the CDR3 end, so the remaining end is supplied by the germline J gene. The chain employs TRBV6-1 and TRBJ1-2; 11 nucleotides line up with TRBD1. V lost 3 bases and J lost 1; bases outside the gene matches: 1. Germline V CDR1 and CDR2: MNHNS, SASEGT. The CDR3 spans 15 residues. The CDR3 bases that were read are TGTGCCAGCAGTGAGGGGACAGGGGGTAACTATGGC. Protein sequence: CASSEGTGGNYG. The whole CDR3 is CASSEGTGGNYGYTF.

Regarding this clone: The read ends 3 residues before the CDR3 terminus; that terminus is restored from the germline J gene. The genes are TRBV20-1 and TRBJ1-6; D perhaps matches TRBD1 (5 bases). CDR3 length: 13 amino acids. Germline lookup yields CDR1 DFQATT and CDR2 SNEGSKA (reference sequence). V lost 6 bases, J lost 5 bases, and 11 bases lay in between. The sequenced CDR3 bases are TGCAGTGCCACGAGGGGAGATAATTCACCC. Its protein product is CSATRGDNSP. In full, the CDR3 reads CSATRGDNSPLHF.